Listed below are T cell receptor beta chains from one sample, sequenced in a study of chemoradiotherapy in HPV16-positive cancers. The repertoire was sequenced with immunoSEQ multiplex PCR; TCRdb's copy has only in-frame clones and lacks some. The sample contains over 10,000 clones, around 85% of which appear only once. The starting material was blood, obtained from a patient who underwent chemoradiotherapy. The receptor set was obtained from a human donor with HPV-associated anogenital cancer. The CDR3 runs from the conserved cysteine through the conserved F or W. The order of the fields is J gene, V gene, clone size, D gene, CDR3 protein, CDR3 DNA. The D gene is left open where the match is weak. The size field is filled for only some rows; it gives once, few, many or a size class.

>TRBJ2-2|TRBV15|once|.
CATSRVGGTGGELFF
TGTGCCACCAGCAGAGTGGGGGGAACCGGCGGGGAGCTGTTTTTT
>TRBJ1-1|TRBV9|.|TRBD1
CASSSQGGVNTEAFF
TGTGCCAGCAGCTCCCAGGGGGGGGTGAACACTGAAGCTTTCTTT
>TRBJ2-7|TRBV19|.|TRBD2
CASRPGGEEEQYF
TGTGCCAGTAGACCTGGGGGGGAGGAAGAGCAGTACTTC
>TRBJ1-1|TRBV7-8|.|.
CASSLAESNTEAFF
TGTGCCAGCAGCTTAGCTGAGAGTAACACTGAAGCTTTCTTT
>TRBJ1-4|TRBV5-1|.|TRBD1
CASSRDRGTNEKLFF
TGCGCCAGCAGCAGGGACAGGGGCACTAATGAAAAACTGTTTTTT
>TRBJ2-5|TRBV4-2|.|TRBD2
CASSQDLAGGPQETQYF
TGTGCCAGCAGCCAAGATCTCGCGGGGGGCCCCCAAGAGACCCAGTACTTC
>TRBJ1-2|TRBV6-4|few|.
CASSDDLYGYTF
TGTGCCAGCAGTGACGACCTCTATGGCTACACCTTC
>TRBJ2-7|TRBV7-9|once|.
CASSAGTTSSYEQYF
TGTGCCAGCAGCGCCGGGACGACGAGCTCCTACGAGCAGTACTTC
>TRBJ1-2|TRBV28|.|.
CASSLQTDYYGYTF
TGTGCCAGCAGCCTACAGACTGATTACTATGGCTACACCTTC
>TRBJ2-1|TRBV4-1|.|.
CASSQEDGGNEQFF
TGCGCCAGCAGCCAAGAAGACGGAGGGAATGAGCAGTTCTTC
>TRBJ2-1|TRBV7-8|.|.
CASSRRSQIDEQFF
TGTGCCAGCAGCCGCCGATCGCAGATCGATGAGCAGTTCTTC
>TRBJ2-3|TRBV18|.|.
CASTNRRTGGADTQYF
TGTGCCAGCACCAACCGGAGGACAGGAGGGGCAGATACGCAGTATTTT
>TRBJ2-1|TRBV7-9|once|.
CASSLGRLLASSEGNEQFF
TGTGCCAGCAGCTTAGGCCGATTATTAGCGTCTTCAGAGGGCAATGAGCAGTTCTTC
>TRBJ2-3|TRBV9|.|.
CASSVGRVGRAPDTDTQYF
TGTGCCAGCAGCGTAGGCCGTGTCGGGCGGGCGCCGGACACAGATACGCAGTATTTT
>TRBJ1-1|TRBV2|.|.
CASCLRLNTEAFF
TGTGCCAGTTGCCTCCGGTTAAACACTGAAGCTTTCTTT
>TRBJ2-2|TRBV14|.|.
CASSQDRRATGELFF
TGTGCCAGCAGCCAAGATAGGAGGGCGACCGGGGAGCTGTTTTTT
>TRBJ2-3|TRBV19|once|TRBD1
CASSDRVSTDTQYF
TGTGCCAGTAGCGACAGGGTTTCCACAGATACGCAGTATTTT
>TRBJ2-3|TRBV5-6|.|TRBD2
CASSLVTSGTDTQYF
TGTGCCAGCAGCTTGGTCACTAGCGGAACAGATACGCAGTATTTT
>TRBJ2-3|TRBV5-1|.|.
CASSSFSDTQYF
TGCGCCAGCAGCTCATTTTCAGATACGCAGTATTTT
>TRBJ1-2|TRBV19|few|.
CASSPSPRLVYGYTF
TGTGCCAGTAGTCCCTCCCCCAGACTGGTCTATGGCTACACCTTC
>TRBJ2-1|TRBV9|.|.
CASSVSWAPGYNEQFF
TGTGCCAGCAGCGTGAGTTGGGCACCGGGCTACAATGAGCAGTTCTTC
>TRBJ1-2|TRBV9|once|TRBD1
CASSVGQGQPYGYTF
TGTGCCAGCAGCGTCGGACAGGGGCAGCCGTATGGCTACACCTTC
>TRBJ1-4|TRBV7-9|.|.
CASSLALSNEKLFF
TGTGCCAGCAGCTTAGCACTGAGTAATGAAAAACTGTTTTTT
>TRBJ2-3|TRBV25-1|.|.
CASSDSGPGRRADTQYF
TGTGCCAGCAGTGACTCCGGACCGGGGCGGAGGGCAGATACGCAGTATTTT
>TRBJ1-1|TRBV2|few|.
CASNRVTEAFF
TGTGCCAGCAACAGGGTCACTGAAGCTTTCTTT
>TRBJ2-2|TRBV19|.|TRBD2
CASSPLAGSSTGELFF
TGTGCCAGTAGTCCTCTAGCGGGATCTTCCACCGGGGAGCTGTTTTTT
>TRBJ1-1|TRBV5-1|.|.
CASSLEGGSAEAFF
TGCGCCAGCAGCTTGGAGGGGGGCTCTGCTGAAGCTTTCTTT
>TRBJ1-2|TRBV5-4|.|TRBD1
CASSWEPGQGLGYTF
TGTGCCAGCAGCTGGGAACCGGGACAGGGGTTGGGCTACACCTTC
>TRBJ2-1|TRBV6-4|few|.
CASSDSHGVNEQFF
TGTGCCAGCAGTGACTCGCATGGGGTCAATGAGCAGTTCTTC
>TRBJ1-1|TRBV7-7|.|.
CASSLAAGTEAFF
TGTGCCAGCAGCTTAGCTGCCGGGACTGAAGCTTTCTTT
>TRBJ1-4|TRBV5-1|.|TRBD1
CASSDLGQEMFF
TGCGCCAGCAGCGACCTCGGACAGGAAATGTTTTTT
>TRBJ2-1|TRBV7-9|.|.
CASRRWTGAGDNEQFF
TGTGCCAGCAGGCGTTGGACTGGGGCTGGCGACAATGAGCAGTTCTTC
>TRBJ2-5|TRBV6-1|.|.
CASTSGNQETQYF
TGTGCCAGCACCTCCGGGAACCAAGAGACCCAGTACTTC
>TRBJ2-5|TRBV7-8|.|.
CASRRSTGPETQYF
TGTGCCAGCAGACGATCGACAGGACCAGAGACCCAGTACTTC
>TRBJ1-1|TRBV29-1|.|.
CSVGMRGMNTEAFF
TGCAGCGTTGGAATGAGAGGAATGAACACTGAAGCTTTCTTT
>TRBJ2-7|TRBV7-6|.|.
CASSSYQDGSSYEQYF
TGTGCCAGCAGCTCTTACCAAGACGGAAGCTCCTACGAGCAGTACTTC
>TRBJ2-1|TRBV19|once|.
CASSAPGFLRNEQFF
TGTGCCAGTAGTGCCCCGGGGTTTTTACGGAATGAGCAGTTCTTC
>TRBJ1-2|TRBV5-5|.|TRBD1
CASSSRGDRGAYGYTF
TGTGCCAGCAGCTCTCGCGGGGACAGGGGTGCTTATGGCTACACCTTC
>TRBJ2-3|TRBV7-9|.|.
CASSLSHTNTQYF
TGTGCCAGCAGCCTCTCCCACACAAATACGCAGTATTTT
>TRBJ1-1|TRBV7-8|once|.
CASSLDSRGEGAEAFF
TGTGCCAGCAGCTTAGATTCCCGGGGGGAAGGCGCTGAAGCTTTCTTT
>TRBJ2-3|TRBV5-1|.|TRBD2
CASSLVSGGADTQYF
TGCGCCAGCAGCTTGGTTAGCGGGGGGGCAGATACGCAGTATTTT
>TRBJ1-3|TRBV5-5|.|.
CASSVGPRFGNTIYF
TGTGCCAGCAGCGTCGGGCCCCGTTTTGGAAACACCATATATTTT
>TRBJ2-3|TRBV2|.|.
CASFRDLADTQYF
TGTGCCAGCTTCAGGGATCTCGCAGATACGCAGTATTTT
>TRBJ1-3|TRBV30|.|TRBD1
CAWSRDSGSGNTIYF
TGTGCCTGGAGTCGGGACAGTGGCTCTGGAAACACCATATATTTT
>TRBJ2-5|TRBV11-2|once|TRBD1
CASSVGQVQETQYF
TGTGCCAGCAGCGTAGGACAGGTGCAAGAGACCCAGTACTTC
>TRBJ1-1|TRBV11-3|.|.
CASSLQGANTEAFF
TGTGCCAGCAGCTTACAGGGAGCTAACACTGAAGCTTTCTTT
>TRBJ1-1|TRBV6-5|.|TRBD1
CASSPDRGNTEAFF
TGTGCCAGCAGCCCGGACAGGGGGAACACTGAAGCTTTCTTT
>TRBJ2-5|TRBV2|once|.
CASASVGKETQYF
TGTGCCAGTGCTAGCGTCGGTAAAGAGACCCAGTACTTC
>TRBJ2-3|TRBV9|.|.
CASSVADRDTQYF
TGTGCCAGCAGCGTAGCCGACAGAGATACGCAGTATTTT
>TRBJ1-2|TRBV21-1|.|.
CASRHQGDYYGYTF
TGTGCCAGCAGGCACCAGGGTGATTACTATGGCTACACCTTC
>TRBJ2-5|TRBV30|.|TRBD2
CAWSAGTSAQETQYF
TGTGCCTGGAGTGCCGGGACTAGCGCGCAAGAGACCCAGTACTTC
>TRBJ2-4|TRBV6-1|.|TRBD2
CASSVSLAGGPGNIQYF
TGTGCCAGCAGTGTCTCACTAGCGGGGGGGCCGGGAAACATTCAGTACTTC
>TRBJ1-5|TRBV5-6|.|.
CASSLGGVAGNQPQHF
TGTGCCAGCAGCTTGGGAGGGGTAGCGGGCAATCAGCCCCAGCATTTT
>TRBJ1-5|TRBV28|.|TRBD1
CASSFAAQAGDSYFSSNQPQHF
TGTGCCAGCAGTTTCGCCGCCCAAGCAGGGGACAGCTATTTTTCGAGCAATCAGCCCCAGCATTTT